Only one count was recorded for the clone carrying this T cell receptor beta chain. Data came from immunoSEQ multiplex PCR; TCRdb stores just in-frame clones and leaves some out. Here the sample spans roughly 100,000 clones, around nine tenths being singletons. This sample is part of a study of blood T cell repertoires in COVID-19. Germline values: CDR1 SGHTS, CDR2 YDEGEE. This CDR3 is built from 19 residues. Trimming at V came to 4 bases and at J to 1 base, leaving 11 bases not matched to a gene. This chain uses TRBV5-8 with TRBJ2-4; 13 positions agree with TRBD2. Input material: peripheral blood. This TCR derives from an elderly woman with active COVID-19. The CDR3 bases are TGTGCCAGCAGCCCTACTAGCGGGAGGGCCAATTGGGCCAAAAACATTCAGTACTTC. Residues: CASSPTSGRANWAKNIQYF.